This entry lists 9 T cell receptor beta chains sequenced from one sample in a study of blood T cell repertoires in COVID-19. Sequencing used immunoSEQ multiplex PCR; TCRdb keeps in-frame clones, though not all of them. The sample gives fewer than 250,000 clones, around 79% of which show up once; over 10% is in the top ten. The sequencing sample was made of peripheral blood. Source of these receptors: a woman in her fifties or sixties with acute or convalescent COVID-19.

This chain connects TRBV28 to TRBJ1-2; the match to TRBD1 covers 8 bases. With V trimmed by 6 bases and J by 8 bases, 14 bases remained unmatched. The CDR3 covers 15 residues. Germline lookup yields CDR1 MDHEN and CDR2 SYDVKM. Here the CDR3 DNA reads TGTGCCAGCAGACGACAGGGGCGCGCGATGTACGGCTACACCTTC. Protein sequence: CASRRQGRAMYGYTF.

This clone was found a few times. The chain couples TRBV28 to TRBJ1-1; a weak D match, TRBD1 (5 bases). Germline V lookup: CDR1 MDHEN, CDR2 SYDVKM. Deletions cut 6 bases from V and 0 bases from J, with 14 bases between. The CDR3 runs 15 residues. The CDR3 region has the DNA TGTGCCAGCAGCCCTACACCAGGGATGAACACTGAAGCTTTCTTT. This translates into CASSPTPGMNTEAFF.

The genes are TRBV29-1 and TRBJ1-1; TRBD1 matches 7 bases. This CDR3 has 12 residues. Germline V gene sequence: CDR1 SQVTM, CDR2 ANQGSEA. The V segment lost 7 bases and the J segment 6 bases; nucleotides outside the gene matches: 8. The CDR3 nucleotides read TGCAGCGCCTATACAGGGGTTGCTGAAGCTTTCTTT. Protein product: CSAYTGVAEAFF.

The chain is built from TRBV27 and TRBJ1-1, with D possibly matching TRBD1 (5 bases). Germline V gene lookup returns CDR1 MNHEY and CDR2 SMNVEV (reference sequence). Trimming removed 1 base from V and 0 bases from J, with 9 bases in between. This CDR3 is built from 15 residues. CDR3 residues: CASSLYAGMNTEAFF. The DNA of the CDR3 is TGTGCCAGCAGTTTATACGCAGGGATGAACACTGAAGCTTTCTTT.

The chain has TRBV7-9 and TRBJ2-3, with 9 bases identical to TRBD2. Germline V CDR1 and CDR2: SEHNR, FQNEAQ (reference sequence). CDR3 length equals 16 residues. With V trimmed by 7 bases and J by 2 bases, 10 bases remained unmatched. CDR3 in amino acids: CASNRGAGGITDTQYF. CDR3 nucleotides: TGTGCCAGCAACCGAGGGGCGGGAGGGATCACAGATACGCAGTATTTT.

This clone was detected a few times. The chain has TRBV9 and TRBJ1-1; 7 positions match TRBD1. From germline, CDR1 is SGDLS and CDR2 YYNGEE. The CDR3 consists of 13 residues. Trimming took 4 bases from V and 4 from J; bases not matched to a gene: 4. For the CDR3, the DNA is TGTGCCAGCAGCTCATCAGGGGGCACTGAAGCTTTCTTT. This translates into CASSSSGGTEAFF.

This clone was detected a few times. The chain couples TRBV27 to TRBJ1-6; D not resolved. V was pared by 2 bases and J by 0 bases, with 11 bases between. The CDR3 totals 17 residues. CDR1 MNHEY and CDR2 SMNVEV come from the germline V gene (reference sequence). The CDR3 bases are TGTGCCAGCAGTTTAGGGCTGACGAGCTCCTATAATTCACCCCTCCACTTT. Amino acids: CASSLGLTSSYNSPLHF.

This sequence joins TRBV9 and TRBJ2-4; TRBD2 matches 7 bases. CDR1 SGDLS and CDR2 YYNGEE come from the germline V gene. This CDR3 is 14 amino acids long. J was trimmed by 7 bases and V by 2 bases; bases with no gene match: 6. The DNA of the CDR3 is TGTGCCAGCAGCGTTGGGGAGGGCCGCAACATTCAGTACTTC. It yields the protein CASSVGEGRNIQYF.

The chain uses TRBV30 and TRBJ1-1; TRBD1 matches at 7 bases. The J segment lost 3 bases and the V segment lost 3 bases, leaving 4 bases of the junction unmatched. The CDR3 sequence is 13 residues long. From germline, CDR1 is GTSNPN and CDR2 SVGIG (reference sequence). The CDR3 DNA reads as TGTGCCTGGAGCCTTCAGGGGGACACTGAAGCTTTCTTT. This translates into CAWSLQGDTEAFF.